This is a list of T cell receptor beta chains from one sample in a study of blood T cell repertoires in COVID-19. TCRdb's table, derived via immunoSEQ multiplex PCR, lists solely in-frame clones and lacks some. The table records 150,000 to 200,000 clones, around 86% of them present only once. The sequenced sample consisted of peripheral blood. The receptor set was obtained from a man in his fifties or sixties with active or convalescent COVID-19. The CDR3 runs from the conserved cysteine through the conserved F or W. A D gene is named only where the DNA matches it firmly. Not all rows give a size; the values are once, few, many and, for expanded clones, a class.

CDR3aa: CASSPEGGGSSYNEQFF
CDR3nt: TGCGCCAGCAGCCCCGAGGGTGGCGGGAGCTCCTACAATGAGCAGTTCTTC
v_gene: TRBV4-1
j_gene: TRBJ2-1
abundance: once
d_gene: TRBD2

CDR3aa: CASSLDRAAGELFF
CDR3nt: TGTGCCAGCAGTCTCGACAGGGCCGCCGGGGAGCTGTTTTTT
v_gene: TRBV27
j_gene: TRBJ2-2
abundance: -
d_gene: TRBD1

CDR3aa: CASSFSGTSSYEQYF
CDR3nt: TGTGCCAGCAGCTTCTCCGGGACAAGTTCCTACGAGCAGTACTTC
v_gene: TRBV7-2
j_gene: TRBJ2-7
abundance: -
d_gene: -

CDR3aa: CASSEGTGGADTQYF
CDR3nt: TGCGCCAGCAGTGAAGGGACAGGGGGCGCAGATACGCAGTATTTT
v_gene: TRBV10-1
j_gene: TRBJ2-3
abundance: -
d_gene: TRBD1

CDR3aa: CASSPQTATNEKLFF
CDR3nt: TGCGCCAGCAGTCCTCAGACTGCAACTAATGAAAAACTGTTTTTT
v_gene: TRBV4-1
j_gene: TRBJ1-4
abundance: once
d_gene: -

CDR3aa: CASSYSGGGGYNEQFF
CDR3nt: TGTGCCAGCAGTTACTCAGGGGGAGGGGGATACAATGAGCAGTTCTTC
v_gene: TRBV6-5
j_gene: TRBJ2-1
abundance: -
d_gene: -

CDR3aa: CASSPRLQSGEQYF
CDR3nt: TGTGCCAGCTCACCCCGCCTTCAGAGCGGCGAGCAGTACTTC
v_gene: TRBV18
j_gene: TRBJ2-7
abundance: -
d_gene: -

CDR3aa: CASRPDRGLEKLFF
CDR3nt: TGTGCCAGTAGGCCGGACAGGGGGCTTGAAAAACTGTTTTTT
v_gene: TRBV19
j_gene: TRBJ1-4
abundance: -
d_gene: TRBD1

CDR3aa: CASSQGMREKGIAFF
CDR3nt: TGTGCCAGCAGCCAAGGGATGAGGGAAAAAGGTATCGCTTTCTTT
v_gene: TRBV3-1/TRBV3-2
j_gene: TRBJ1-1
abundance: -
d_gene: -

CDR3aa: CASSLAPGRIYEQYF
CDR3nt: TGTGCCAGCAGCTTAGCCCCCGGCAGGATCTACGAGCAGTACTTC
v_gene: TRBV11-2
j_gene: TRBJ2-7
abundance: -
d_gene: -

CDR3aa: CASSRDLQGEEQYF
CDR3nt: TGTGCCAGCAGCCGCGACTTACAGGGTGAGGAGCAGTACTTC
v_gene: TRBV7-2
j_gene: TRBJ2-7
abundance: few
d_gene: -

CDR3aa: CASSSLTENEKLFF
CDR3nt: TGTGCCAGCAGCTCTTTAACAGAAAATGAAAAACTGTTTTTT
v_gene: TRBV7-9
j_gene: TRBJ1-4
abundance: -
d_gene: -

CDR3aa: CASRDRQGGSGLHF
CDR3nt: TGTGCCAGCAGAGATCGACAGGGGGGCTCGGGCCTCCACTTT
v_gene: TRBV6-5
j_gene: TRBJ1-6
abundance: -
d_gene: TRBD1

CDR3aa: CASSILNEQFF
CDR3nt: TGTGCCAGTAGTATTCTCAATGAGCAGTTCTTC
v_gene: TRBV19
j_gene: TRBJ2-1
abundance: -
d_gene: -

CDR3aa: CASRQGTGLWTGELFF
CDR3nt: TGTGCCAGCAGACAAGGGACAGGGTTGTGGACCGGGGAGCTGTTTTTT
v_gene: TRBV7-9
j_gene: TRBJ2-2
abundance: once
d_gene: TRBD1

CDR3aa: CASRRQGESIQYF
CDR3nt: TGTGCCAGCAGAAGACAGGGGGAAAGCATTCAGTACTTC
v_gene: TRBV28
j_gene: TRBJ2-4
abundance: -
d_gene: TRBD1

CDR3aa: CASSPSGVPLHEQFF
CDR3nt: TGTGCCAGCAGCCCTAGCGGGGTTCCCCTCCATGAGCAGTTCTTC
v_gene: TRBV28
j_gene: TRBJ2-1
abundance: -
d_gene: TRBD2

CDR3aa: CASSYLDRSYGYTF
CDR3nt: TGTGCCAGCAGTTACCTGGACAGGAGCTATGGCTACACCTTC
v_gene: TRBV6-5
j_gene: TRBJ1-2
abundance: -
d_gene: TRBD1

CDR3aa: CASSQLAGLDTQYF
CDR3nt: TGTGCCAGCTCACAACTAGCGGGATTAGATACGCAGTATTTT
v_gene: TRBV18
j_gene: TRBJ2-3
abundance: -
d_gene: TRBD2

CDR3aa: CASSPEGTDEWNEQFF
CDR3nt: TGTGCCAGCAGCCCGGAAGGGACAGATGAGTGGAATGAGCAGTTCTTC
v_gene: TRBV11-2
j_gene: TRBJ2-1
abundance: -
d_gene: TRBD1

CDR3aa: CASSKTPGDSYNEQFF
CDR3nt: TGTGCCAGCAGCAAAACCCCCGGGGACTCCTACAATGAGCAGTTCTTC
v_gene: TRBV21-1
j_gene: TRBJ2-1
abundance: -
d_gene: -

CDR3aa: CASRLVSYNEQFF
CDR3nt: TGTGCCAGCAGACTAGTCTCATACAATGAGCAGTTCTTC
v_gene: TRBV6-5
j_gene: TRBJ2-1
abundance: -
d_gene: -

CDR3aa: CASSEQDQVEKLFF
CDR3nt: TGTGCCAGCAGTGAGCAGGATCAGGTCGAAAAACTGTTTTTT
v_gene: TRBV2
j_gene: TRBJ1-4
abundance: -
d_gene: -

CDR3aa: CAISDLDNQPQHF
CDR3nt: TGTGCCATCAGTGATTTAGACAATCAGCCCCAGCATTTT
v_gene: TRBV10-3
j_gene: TRBJ1-5
abundance: -
d_gene: -

CDR3aa: CAARGRYGYTF
CDR3nt: TGTGCCGCGAGGGGGAGATATGGCTACACCTTC
v_gene: TRBV6-5
j_gene: TRBJ1-2
abundance: -
d_gene: -

CDR3aa: CAWSRLAGAGELFF
CDR3nt: TGTGCCTGGAGTCGGTTAGCGGGAGCCGGGGAGCTGTTTTTT
v_gene: TRBV30
j_gene: TRBJ2-2
abundance: -
d_gene: TRBD2

CDR3aa: CASSQMEGKQYF
CDR3nt: TGTGCCAGCAGTCAGATGGAGGGAAAGCAGTACTTC
v_gene: TRBV6-2/TRBV6-3
j_gene: TRBJ2-7
abundance: -
d_gene: -

CDR3aa: CASSLDATSTDTQYF
CDR3nt: TGTGCCAGCAGCTTAGACGCTACTAGCACAGATACGCAGTATTTT
v_gene: TRBV7-2
j_gene: TRBJ2-3
abundance: -
d_gene: -

CDR3aa: CASSHLAGGLETQYF
CDR3nt: TGTGCCAGCAGCCATTTAGCGGGGGGGCTAGAGACCCAGTACTTC
v_gene: TRBV4-2
j_gene: TRBJ2-5
abundance: -
d_gene: TRBD2

CDR3aa: CASRRTGNNYEQYF
CDR3nt: TGTGCCAGCCGTAGGACGGGGAACAACTACGAGCAGTACTTC
v_gene: TRBV2
j_gene: TRBJ2-7
abundance: -
d_gene: -

CDR3aa: CASSRTGEDEQFF
CDR3nt: TGTGCCAGCAGTAGGACAGGGGAAGATGAGCAGTTCTTC
v_gene: TRBV7-9
j_gene: TRBJ2-1
abundance: -
d_gene: TRBD1

CDR3aa: CASSRENYGYTF
CDR3nt: TGCGCCAGCAGCCGAGAAAACTATGGCTACACCTTC
v_gene: TRBV23-1
j_gene: TRBJ1-2
abundance: -
d_gene: -

CDR3aa: CAWRVGVFGITGYTF
CDR3nt: TGTGCCTGGAGAGTTGGTGTTTTCGGTATAACTGGCTACACCTTC
v_gene: TRBV30
j_gene: TRBJ1-2
abundance: -
d_gene: -

CDR3aa: CASSLVASGGVETQYF
CDR3nt: TGTGCCAGCAGCTTAGTTGCTAGCGGAGGCGTGGAGACCCAGTACTTC
v_gene: TRBV7-6
j_gene: TRBJ2-5
abundance: -
d_gene: TRBD2

CDR3aa: CATKDSSNTEAFF
CDR3nt: TGTGCCACCAAAGACAGCTCGAACACTGAAGCTTTCTTT
v_gene: TRBV24-1
j_gene: TRBJ1-1
abundance: -
d_gene: -

CDR3aa: CASRKLDTSYSGNTIYF
CDR3nt: TGTGCCAGCAGGAAATTGGACACCTCCTACTCTGGAAACACCATATATTTT
v_gene: TRBV28
j_gene: TRBJ1-3
abundance: -
d_gene: -

CDR3aa: CATSARATDTQYF
CDR3nt: TGTGCCACCAGTGCGAGGGCCACAGATACGCAGTATTTT
v_gene: TRBV24-1
j_gene: TRBJ2-3
abundance: -
d_gene: -

CDR3aa: CASSVGGQGSYEQFF
CDR3nt: TGTGCCAGCAGCGTAGGGGGACAGGGAAGCTATGAGCAGTTCTTC
v_gene: TRBV9
j_gene: TRBJ2-1
abundance: -
d_gene: TRBD1

CDR3aa: CASSPDRGRNTGELFF
CDR3nt: TGTGCCAGCAGCCCGGACAGGGGGCGAAACACCGGGGAGCTGTTTTTT
v_gene: TRBV5-5
j_gene: TRBJ2-2
abundance: -
d_gene: TRBD1

CDR3aa: CATSDHRGTYNEQFF
CDR3nt: TGTGCCACCAGTGATCACCGGGGTACGTACAATGAGCAGTTCTTC
v_gene: TRBV24-1
j_gene: TRBJ2-1
abundance: few
d_gene: -

CDR3aa: CASSLMAGGTDTQYF
CDR3nt: TGCGCCAGCAGCTTGATGGCAGGTGGGACAGATACGCAGTATTTT
v_gene: TRBV5-1
j_gene: TRBJ2-3
abundance: -
d_gene: -

CDR3aa: CASSSSIRGGGTEAFF
CDR3nt: TGTGCCAGTAGTTCTTCTATCAGGGGAGGGGGCACTGAAGCTTTCTTT
v_gene: TRBV19
j_gene: TRBJ1-1
abundance: -
d_gene: -

CDR3aa: CASSQLLLQGFSPLHF
CDR3nt: TGCGCCAGCAGCCAACTCTTGTTGCAGGGTTTTTCACCCCTCCACTTT
v_gene: TRBV4-1
j_gene: TRBJ1-6
abundance: -
d_gene: -

CDR3aa: CASSILDRAYGYTF
CDR3nt: TGTGCCAGTAGTATCCTCGACAGGGCCTATGGCTACACCTTC
v_gene: TRBV19
j_gene: TRBJ1-2
abundance: once
d_gene: TRBD1

CDR3aa: CASTRGENYGYTF
CDR3nt: TGTGCCAGCACCAGGGGGGAAAACTATGGCTACACCTTC
v_gene: TRBV2
j_gene: TRBJ1-2
abundance: -
d_gene: TRBD1

CDR3aa: CATSDTDTDTQYF
CDR3nt: TGTGCCACCAGTGATACAGACACAGATACGCAGTATTTT
v_gene: TRBV24-1
j_gene: TRBJ2-3
abundance: -
d_gene: -

CDR3aa: CASSNPGTADYGYTF
CDR3nt: TGTGCCAGCAGCAACCCCGGGACAGCTGACTATGGCTACACCTTC
v_gene: TRBV7-9
j_gene: TRBJ1-2
abundance: -
d_gene: TRBD1

CDR3aa: CSASGTTGEKLFF
CDR3nt: TGCAGCGCATCCGGGACAACGGGGGAAAAACTGTTTTTT
v_gene: TRBV29-1
j_gene: TRBJ1-4
abundance: -
d_gene: -

CDR3aa: CASKLTTGLNEQFF
CDR3nt: TGTGCCAGCAAGCTAACGACAGGCCTCAATGAGCAGTTCTTC
v_gene: TRBV6-5
j_gene: TRBJ2-1
abundance: -
d_gene: -